One sample yielded the 27 T cell receptor beta chains listed below, sequenced in a study of CD8+ T cells in alopecia areata. Treatment defined: oral pan-JAK inhibitor, 5-10 mg twice daily. The authors extracted RNA and reverse transcribed it into cDNA as the sequencing template. The method was immunoSEQ multiplex PCR; TCRdb's version includes in-frame clones alone and lacks a portion of them. This sample carries 60,000 to 90,000 clones, approximately 64% of them seen once, and the ten largest clones take around a quarter. Sequencing was performed on CD8+ T cells sorted from blood, taken at week 24, from a patient treated with tofacitinib. Receptor source: a human donor with alopecia areata.

There are a few counts of this clone. The CDR3 is CAWSFGNSYEQYF. Written as DNA, the CDR3 is TGTGCCTGGAGTTTCGGGAATTCCTACGAGCAGTACTTC. This rearrangement joins TRBV30 to TRBJ2-7; maybe TRBD2 (5 bases). This CDR3 is 13 amino acids long. From germline, CDR1 is GTSNPN and CDR2 SVGIG (reference sequence). V was cut by 2 bases and J by 1 base, with 9 bases left in between.

The J gene is TRBJ2-5, the V gene TRBV7-9, with 7 positions matching TRBD1. CDR1 is SEHNR and CDR2 is FQNEAQ in the germline V gene (reference sequence). The V gene end was trimmed by 5 bases and the J gene end by 3 bases; junction bases not matched to a gene: 9. This CDR3 is built from 15 residues. The CDR3, as DNA: TGTGCCAGCAGCCCCCGGGACAGAGAAGAAGAGACCCAGTACTTC. Translating gives CASSPRDREEETQYF. Supplemented by reference TRBV7-9 and TRBJ2-5, the full variable domain reads DTGVSQNPRHKITKRGQNVTFRCDPISEHNRLYWYRQTLGQGPEFLTYFQNEAQLEKSRLLSDRFSAERPKGSFSTLEIQRTEQGDSAMYLCASSPRDREEETQYFGPGTRLLVL.

The chain has TRBV7-2 and TRBJ1-1; D ambiguous. Per the germline V gene, CDR1 is SGHTA and CDR2 is FQGNSA. This CDR3 spans 14 amino acids. V dropped 5 bases and J dropped 2 bases, with 12 bases sitting between them. DNA of the CDR3: TGTGCCAGCAGCGTTTATGGGGATAACACTGAAGCTTTCTTT. Residues: CASSVYGDNTEAFF.

The J gene is TRBJ2-5, the V gene TRBV13; D unresolved. V was trimmed by 5 bases and J by 3 bases, leaving 4 bases between them. The CDR3 runs to 11 residues. CDR1 and CDR2 from the germline V gene are PRHDT and FYEKMQ (reference sequence). This CDR3 is CASSNKETQYF. The CDR3 DNA is TGTGCCAGCAGCAACAAAGAGACCCAGTACTTC.

The rearrangement links TRBV4-3 to TRBJ2-7; 7 nucleotides line up with TRBD2. CDR3 length: 12 amino acids. Germline values: CDR1 LGHNA, CDR2 YSLEER. V shed 3 bases, J shed 5 bases, and the junction held 1 base outside the gene matches. The CDR3, as DNA: TGCGCCAGCAGCCAGGGAGGGGACGAGCAGTACTTC. Translated: CASSQGGDEQYF.

This chain links TRBV7-9 with TRBJ2-7; D ambiguous. This CDR3 contains 14 residues. The germline gives CDR1 SEHNR, CDR2 FQNEAQ (reference sequence). The V gene lost 2 bases and the J gene lost 3 bases, with 11 bases spanning the gap. CDR3 nucleotides: TGTGCCAGCAGCTTATTAGGGTCGGACTACGAGCAGTACTTC. Translated: CASSLLGSDYEQYF.

This clone has just a few counts. The V call is TRBV5-1, the J call TRBJ1-1, with a tentative D call TRBD1 (6 bases). V lost 6 bases and J 1 base, leaving 10 bases between the germline ends. CDR1 and CDR2 (germline): SGHRS, YFSETQ. CDR3 length equals 13 residues. The CDR3 DNA sequence: TGCGCCAGCACCGAGACAGGGAACACTGAAGCTTTCTTT. Translated: CASTETGNTEAFF.

This clone was counted only a few times. The J gene is TRBJ2-5, the V gene TRBV6-5, with no clear D. Trimming stripped 1 base from V and 3 bases from J, with 15 bases between. This CDR3 is 16 amino acids long. Germline lookup yields CDR1 MNHEY and CDR2 SVGAGI. CDR3 DNA: TGTGCCAGCAGTTACTTAGGTGGAGAACCCAAAGAGACCCAGTACTTC. This translates into CASSYLGGEPKETQYF.

The chain couples TRBV13 to TRBJ2-1, with D possibly matching TRBD2 (5 bases). The V gene lost 5 bases and the J gene lost 4 bases, with 9 bases spanning the gap. This CDR3 region has 13 residues. CDR1 and CDR2 (germline): PRHDT, FYEKMQ (reference sequence). The CDR3 sequence is CASSLRTYNEQFF. For the CDR3, the DNA is TGTGCCAGCAGCCTTAGGACTTACAATGAGCAGTTCTTC.

This chain links TRBV7-6 with TRBJ2-7; weak D call: TRBD2 (6 bases). The CDR3 is 15 residues long. Trimming stripped 1 base from V and 0 bases from J, with 10 bases between. The V gene's germline CDR1 is SGHVS and CDR2 FNYEAQ. The CDR3 sequence is CASSLEGRSSYEQYF. In DNA, the CDR3 is TGTGCCAGCAGCTTAGAAGGGAGGAGCTCCTACGAGCAGTACTTC.

The genes are TRBV11-2 and TRBJ2-3; TRBD1 matches 8 bases. Trimming at V came to 0 bases and at J to 2 bases, leaving 7 bases not matched to a gene. CDR1 and CDR2 (germline): SGHAT, FQNNGV. The CDR3 runs to 17 residues. The CDR3 coding sequence is TGTGCCAGCAGCTTAGATCAAGGGGACAGGTCCACAGATACGCAGTATTTT. This gives the protein CASSLDQGDRSTDTQYF.

The rearrangement links TRBV5-4 to TRBJ1-2; D ambiguous. This CDR3 spans 16 amino acids. Germline V gene lookup returns CDR1 SGHNT and CDR2 YYREEE (reference sequence). V was clipped by 0 bases and J by 0 bases, with 12 bases between them. The CDR3: CASSLGSLPTNYGYTF. In DNA form, the CDR3 reads TGTGCCAGCAGCTTGGGTTCACTACCCACTAACTATGGCTACACCTTC.

The rearrangement links TRBV9 to TRBJ2-3; D is perhaps TRBD2 (5 bases). CDR3 length: 16 amino acids. V was shortened by 0 bases and J by 2 bases, with 13 bases between the two germline ends. Germline assignment: CDR1 SGDLS and CDR2 YYNGEE. CDR3 sequence reads: CASSVGSGGNTDTQYF. In DNA, the CDR3 is TGTGCCAGCAGCGTAGGGAGCGGAGGAAACACAGATACGCAGTATTTT.

This clone was found a few times. The chain has TRBV19 and TRBJ2-1; tentatively, D is TRBD2 (5 bases). The CDR3 is 14 residues long. V was shortened by 9 bases and J by 6 bases, with 18 bases between the two germline ends. The V gene's germline CDR1 is LNHDA and CDR2 SQIVND (reference sequence). The CDR3 spells CARRTSLDRNEQFF. CDR3 DNA sequence: TGTGCCAGGCGGACTTCGTTGGACCGCAATGAGCAGTTCTTC.

This clone showed up just a few times. This chain uses TRBV7-2 with TRBJ1-1, with D tentatively TRBD1 (5 bases). This CDR3 has 13 residues. Germline V gene lookup returns CDR1 SGHTA and CDR2 FQGNSA. V was pared by 6 bases and J by 1 base, with 9 bases between. CDR3 coding DNA: TGTGCCAGCAGTCAAGGACAGAACACTGAAGCTTTCTTT. Its translation: CASSQGQNTEAFF.

The genes are TRBV4-1 and TRBJ1-5; D remains unclear. CDR3 length: 15 amino acids. V lost 4 bases and J 4 bases, leaving 14 bases between the germline ends. The germline V gene encodes CDR1 MGHRA and CDR2 YSYEKL. The CDR3: CASSRETDPNQPQHF. In DNA form, the CDR3 reads TGCGCCAGCAGCCGAGAGACGGACCCTAATCAGCCCCAGCATTTT.

This clone was detected a few times. This rearrangement joins TRBV6-5 to TRBJ2-3; 7 bases map to TRBD1. Germline V CDR1 and CDR2: MNHEY, SVGAGI. V lost 0 bases and J lost 3; bases outside the gene matches: 3. The CDR3 runs to 15 residues. The CDR3 loop is CASSYSTGNTDTQYF. The CDR3 DNA reads as TGTGCCAGCAGTTACTCGACAGGGAATACAGATACGCAGTATTTT.

The rearrangement joins TRBV5-6 to TRBJ1-1; 9 nucleotides match TRBD1. The germline CDR1 and CDR2 sequences are SGHDT and YYEEEE. V gave up 0 bases and J gave up 4 bases; unmatched junction bases: 4. The CDR3 spans 15 residues. CDR3 nucleotides: TGTGCCAGCAGCTTGGAACAGGGGGCGGTCACTGAAGCTTTCTTT. Its protein product is CASSLEQGAVTEAFF.

The rearrangement joins TRBV2 to TRBJ2-7; D possibly uses TRBD1 or TRBD2 (5 bases each). The CDR3 contains 14 residues. Germline CDR1 and CDR2: SNHLY and FYNNEI. Deletions cut 6 bases from V and 3 bases from J, with 15 bases between. DNA of the CDR3: TGTGCCAGCAGCACCGGGACGGAGCACTACGAGCAGTACTTC. This sequence encodes CASSTGTEHYEQYF.

In regard to this clone: Additional DNA sequences in this sample encode the identical CDR3. The chain employs TRBV5-1 and TRBJ2-7, with a tentative D call TRBD2 (5 bases). Germline CDR1 reads SGHRS; CDR2 reads YFSETQ. Between the trimmed V and J ends, which lost 0 bases and 2 bases, there was a span of 9 bases. The CDR3 is 14 residues long. The CDR3 protein is CASSLEGVAYEQYF. Here the CDR3 DNA reads TGCGCCAGCAGCTTGGAGGGAGTGGCCTACGAGCAGTACTTC.

This clone appeared a few times. V usage is TRBV2 and J usage is TRBJ2-1; D is uncertain. The CDR3 length is 12 residues. The germline gives CDR1 SNHLY, CDR2 FYNNEI. Trimming cost V 3 bases and J 8 bases, with 8 bases left between them. CDR3 in DNA: TGTGCCAGCAGTGATTTGTACGATGAGCAGTTCTTC. This translates into CASSDLYDEQFF.

This chain joins TRBV27 and TRBJ1-6, with 8 bases aligning to TRBD1. This CDR3 is 14 amino acids long. V lost 4 bases to trimming and J lost 10 bases; unmatched junction nucleotides: 6. The germline CDR1 and CDR2 sequences are MNHEY and SMNVEV (reference sequence). In nucleotides, the CDR3 is TGTGCCAGCAGTTGGGGACAGGCGGGCTCACCCCTCCACTTT. It specifies CASSWGQAGSPLHF.

The V gene is TRBV18, the J gene TRBJ1-1; perhaps TRBD1 as D (5 bases). Trimming stripped 2 bases from V and 0 bases from J, with 10 bases between. Germline V lookup: CDR1 KGHSH, CDR2 LQKENI. There are 15 residues in the CDR3. The chain's CDR3 is CASSPSGSLNTEAFF. In DNA form, the CDR3 reads TGTGCCAGCTCACCATCAGGGTCGCTGAACACTGAAGCTTTCTTT.

The chain carries TRBV2 and TRBJ1-1; the D gene is possibly TRBD1 (6 bases). The CDR3 has 13 amino acids. Trimming removed 4 bases at V and 4 bases at J, with 10 bases between. CDR1 is SNHLY and CDR2 is FYNNEI in the germline V gene. CDR3 loop: CASSAGDGTEAFF. DNA for the CDR3: TGTGCCAGCAGTGCAGGGGATGGCACTGAAGCTTTCTTT.

This chain connects TRBV6-1 to TRBJ1-2, with 7 bases that match TRBD1. Trimming cost V 1 base and J 11 bases; bases outside gene matches: 4. The CDR3 runs 12 residues. CDR1 is MNHNS and CDR2 is SASEGT in the germline V gene. As DNA, the CDR3 is TGTGCCAGCAGTGAAGAACCGGGACAGTACACCTTC. It specifies CASSEEPGQYTF.

V and J are TRBV27 and TRBJ1-2; the D gene is possibly TRBD1 (5 bases). CDR3 length: 13 amino acids. The ends were cut back, 1 base at V and 5 bases at J, with 8 bases in the middle. Germline loops: CDR1 MNHEY, CDR2 SMNVEV (reference sequence). For the CDR3, the DNA is TGTGCCAGCAGTTTATGGGGGGGATATGGCTACACCTTC. Protein: CASSLWGGYGYTF.

This sequence joins TRBV30 and TRBJ2-7; D unresolved. The germline V and J ends were trimmed by 0 bases and 2 bases, with 8 bases remaining between them. Germline V gene lookup returns CDR1 GTSNPN and CDR2 SVGIG (reference sequence). CDR3 size: 13 residues. For the CDR3, the DNA is TGTGCCTGGAGTGTAGGCTATACCTACGAGCAGTACTTC. Translating it yields CAWSVGYTYEQYF.